Given below is one T cell receptor beta chain in context. Antigen: not known. This sample stems from a study of shared clonotypes between healthy human individuals. Study background: Each donor contributed plates that comprised three CD4 naive, three CD4 memory, two CD8 naive and one CD8 memory. Study-level findings and limits: Memory subsets generally showed lower estimated richness than naive subsets. Non-shared clonotypes were found to have lower generation probabilities than the clonotypes that were shared by all four of the sorted-subset donors.

Some clones are missing from TCRdb's copy, which holds only in-frame ones; the method was immunoSEQ multiplex PCR. The sample contains 2 million or so clones, approximately 94% of which appear only once. The V segment lost 3 bases and the J segment 3 bases; nucleotides outside the gene matches: 5. This CDR3 has 15 residues. CDR1 SGDLS and CDR2 YYNGEE come from the germline V gene. Terminally differentiated effector memory CD45RA+ cells were excluded by CCR7 positive selection of CD45RO-negative cells. All participating donors were Caucasian adults from Nashville, Tennessee. V usage is TRBV9 and J usage is TRBJ1-1; 10 bases fit TRBD1. The specimen sequenced was naive CD8+ T cells sorted from blood. The clonotype was recovered from a young man in good health. The CDR3, as DNA: TGTGCCAGCAGCGCAGGGGACAGGGGATACACTGAAGCTTTCTTT. This sequence encodes CASSAGDRGYTEAFF.